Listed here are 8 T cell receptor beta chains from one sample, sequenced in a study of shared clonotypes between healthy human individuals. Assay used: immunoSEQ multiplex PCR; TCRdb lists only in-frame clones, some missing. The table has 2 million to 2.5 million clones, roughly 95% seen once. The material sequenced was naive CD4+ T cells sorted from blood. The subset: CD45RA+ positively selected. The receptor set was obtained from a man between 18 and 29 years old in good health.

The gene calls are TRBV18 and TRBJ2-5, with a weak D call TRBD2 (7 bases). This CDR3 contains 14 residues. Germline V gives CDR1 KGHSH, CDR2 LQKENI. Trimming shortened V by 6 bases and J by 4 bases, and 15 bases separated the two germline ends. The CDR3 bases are TGTGCCAGCTCGGGTGGCGGGGGCCGAGAGACCCAGTACTTC. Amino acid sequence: CASSGGGGRETQYF.

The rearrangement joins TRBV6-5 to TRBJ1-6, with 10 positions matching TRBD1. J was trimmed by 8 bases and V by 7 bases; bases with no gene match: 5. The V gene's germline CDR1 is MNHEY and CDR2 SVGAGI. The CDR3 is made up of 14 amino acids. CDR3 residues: CASTRQGADSPLHF. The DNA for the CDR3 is TGTGCCAGCACTAGACAGGGGGCTGATTCACCCCTCCACTTT.

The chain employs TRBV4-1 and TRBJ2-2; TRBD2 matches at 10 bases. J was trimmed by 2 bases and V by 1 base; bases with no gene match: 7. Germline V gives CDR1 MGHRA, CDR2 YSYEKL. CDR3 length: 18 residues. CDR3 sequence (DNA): TGCGCCAGCAGCCAAGTCCCTAGCGGGGGCCTAAACACCGGGGAGCTGTTTTTT. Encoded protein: CASSQVPSGGLNTGELFF.

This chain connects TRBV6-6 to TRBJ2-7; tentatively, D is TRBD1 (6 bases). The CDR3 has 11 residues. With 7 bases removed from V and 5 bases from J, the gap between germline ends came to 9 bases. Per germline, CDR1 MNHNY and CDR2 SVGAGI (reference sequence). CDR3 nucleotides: TGTGCCAGCACAGGGGCCCACGAGCAGTACTTC. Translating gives CASTGAHEQYF.

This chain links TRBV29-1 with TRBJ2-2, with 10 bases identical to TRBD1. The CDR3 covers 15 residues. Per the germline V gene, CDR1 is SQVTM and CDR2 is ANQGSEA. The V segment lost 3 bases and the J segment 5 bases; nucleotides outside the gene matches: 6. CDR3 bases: TGCAGCGTTGACCGTGGGACAGGGGTAACCGGGGAGCTGTTTTTT. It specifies CSVDRGTGVTGELFF.

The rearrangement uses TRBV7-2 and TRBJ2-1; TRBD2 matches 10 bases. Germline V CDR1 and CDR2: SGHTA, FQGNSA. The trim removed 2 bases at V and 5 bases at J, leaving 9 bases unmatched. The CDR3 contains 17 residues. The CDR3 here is CASSLREREGYHNEQFF. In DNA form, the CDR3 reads TGTGCCAGCAGCTTAAGGGAGCGGGAGGGTTACCACAATGAGCAGTTCTTC.

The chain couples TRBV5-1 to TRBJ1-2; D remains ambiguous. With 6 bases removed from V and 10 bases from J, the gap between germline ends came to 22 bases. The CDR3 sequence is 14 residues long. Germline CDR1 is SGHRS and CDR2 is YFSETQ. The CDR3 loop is CASIPSEGSLSYTF. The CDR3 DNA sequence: TGCGCCAGCATCCCCTCGGAGGGCTCCTTGTCCTACACCTTC.

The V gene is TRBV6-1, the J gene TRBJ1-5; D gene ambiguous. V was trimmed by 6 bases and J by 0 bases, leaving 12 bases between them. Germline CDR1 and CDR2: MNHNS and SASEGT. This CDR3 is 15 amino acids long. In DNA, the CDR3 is TGTGCCAGCAGCCCCAGATACGATAGCAATCAGCCCCAGCATTTT. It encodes CASSPRYDSNQPQHF.